The 28 T cell receptor beta chains listed next were all sequenced from one sample in a study of T cell responses to AZD1222 COVID-19 vaccine. The repertoire was sequenced with immunoSEQ multiplex PCR; TCRdb's copy has only in-frame clones and lacks some. The sample lists approximately 200,000 clones; around 87% were seen once. Sequencing was performed on peripheral blood, taken on day 0 of MenACWY control vaccination. Source of these receptors: an adult in good health.

The chain is built from TRBV6-5 and TRBJ2-7; 10 bases line up with TRBD1. The germline gives CDR1 MNHEY, CDR2 SVGAGI. The CDR3 is made up of 12 amino acids. V shed 6 bases and J 6 bases; nucleotides not matched to a gene: 2. CDR3 DNA: TGTGCCAGCAGCGGACAGGGGGTCGAGCAGTACTTC. This gives the protein CASSGQGVEQYF.

The DNA of the CDR3 is TGTGCCAGCTTGACAGGACCTTCCTCTGGAAACACCATATATTTT. This sequence encodes CASLTGPSSGNTIYF. J is TRBJ1-3 and V is TRBV6-5; weak D call: TRBD1 (6 bases). V was shortened by 8 bases and J by 0 bases, with 14 bases between the two germline ends. This CDR3 spans 15 amino acids. Germline lookup yields CDR1 MNHEY and CDR2 SVGAGI.

The chain employs TRBV5-4 and TRBJ1-2; unclear D gene. The CDR3 spans 13 residues. The germline gives CDR1 SGHNT, CDR2 YYREEE (reference sequence). Trimming removed 3 bases from V and 4 bases from J, with 10 bases in between. The CDR3 nucleotides read TGTGCCAGCAGCTCCCCCCCATCCTATGGCTACACCTTC. Its protein product is CASSSPPSYGYTF.

The chain is built from TRBV19 and TRBJ2-5; 7 positions match TRBD2. The CDR3 runs to 13 residues. Trimming removed 5 bases from V and 5 bases from J; junction bases left unmatched: 5. Per the germline V gene, CDR1 is LNHDA and CDR2 is SQIVND (reference sequence). As DNA, the CDR3 is TGTGCCAGTAGTCCCCGGCGGGGGGAGACCCAGTACTTC. It is translated as CASSPRRGETQYF.

This clone was counted a single time. This sequence joins TRBV6-6 and TRBJ1-5, with a weak D call TRBD1 (6 bases). This CDR3 comprises 15 residues. Trimming shortened V by 2 bases and J by 2 bases, and 10 bases separated the two germline ends. Per germline, CDR1 MNHNY and CDR2 SVGAGI (reference sequence). The DNA of the CDR3 is TGTGCCAGCAGTTACGTGGCAGGGGGCAATCAGCCCCAGCATTTT. Encoded protein: CASSYVAGGNQPQHF.

The chain uses TRBV9 and TRBJ2-3; perhaps TRBD1 as D (6 bases). This CDR3 region has 18 residues. Deletions cut 2 bases from V and 0 bases from J, with 19 bases between. The germline V gene encodes CDR1 SGDLS and CDR2 YYNGEE. The CDR3 DNA reads as TGTGCCAGCAGCGTCGTCGGGTGGGGGCAGGGTAGCACAGATACGCAGTATTTT. Translated, it gives CASSVVGWGQGSTDTQYF.

The chain uses TRBV19 and TRBJ2-3; D perhaps matches TRBD2 (5 bases). The CDR3 has 14 amino acids. With 3 bases removed from V and 4 bases from J, the gap between germline ends came to 11 bases. CDR1 is LNHDA, CDR2 SQIVND, per germline (reference sequence). CDR3 region: CASSMTSGPDTQYF. The CDR3 coding sequence is TGTGCCAGTAGTATGACAAGCGGACCAGATACGCAGTATTTT.

The CDR3: CASSSGTGESGNTIYF. The CDR3 DNA reads as TGTGCCAGCAGTTCAGGGACAGGGGAATCTGGAAACACCATATATTTT. The chain combines TRBV27 with TRBJ1-3; 10 positions match TRBD1. In germline, CDR1 is MNHEY, CDR2 SMNVEV (reference sequence). The CDR3 extends over 16 amino acids. Trimming at V came to 4 bases and at J to 1 base, leaving 4 bases not matched to a gene.

The chain combines TRBV7-9 with TRBJ2-7, with D hard to call. This CDR3 spans 13 amino acids. The V end was cut by 1 base, the J end by 5 bases, with 9 bases between. The V gene's germline CDR1 is SEHNR and CDR2 FQNEAQ (reference sequence). In DNA form, the CDR3 reads TGTGCCAGCAGCTTAGGCCTGAACGACGAGCAGTACTTC. Protein sequence: CASSLGLNDEQYF. Supplemented by reference TRBV7-9 and TRBJ2-7, the full variable domain reads DTGVSQNPRHKITKRGQNVTFRCDPISEHNRLYWYRQTLGQGPEFLTYFQNEAQLEKSRLLSDRFSAERPKGSFSTLEIQRTEQGDSAMYLCASSLGLNDEQYFGPGTRLTVT.

CDR3 in DNA: TGCGCCAGCAGTCATTCAGGGGGCATCGGACATGACTACAATGAGCAGTTCTTC. Protein sequence: CASSHSGGIGHDYNEQFF. The chain joins TRBV23-1 to TRBJ2-1; TRBD1 agrees at 8 bases. TRBV23-1 is filed as an ORF, its function uncertain. CDR3 length: 18 residues. V shed 3 bases and J 3 bases; nucleotides not matched to a gene: 13.

J is TRBJ2-1 and V is TRBV5-1; tentatively, D is TRBD2 (7 bases). The CDR3 consists of 17 residues. Germline values: CDR1 SGHRS, CDR2 YFSETQ. V was clipped by 3 bases and J by 6 bases, with 22 bases between them. CDR3 loop: CASSSSPGRGRSNEQFF. For the CDR3, the DNA is TGCGCCAGCAGCTCAAGCCCCGGGCGGGGGCGGAGCAATGAGCAGTTCTTC.

The V gene is TRBV28, the J gene TRBJ1-3; D gene uncertain. The CDR3 sequence is 15 residues long. Trimming pared 5 bases from V and 6 bases from J, leaving 17 bases between. The germline CDR1 and CDR2 sequences are MDHEN and SYDVKM. The CDR3 DNA reads TGTGCCAGCAGTCACAGTGTCGGCGTTTTAAACACCATATATTTT. It encodes CASSHSVGVLNTIYF.

The chain has TRBV7-2 and TRBJ2-1; no firm D call. Germline V CDR1 and CDR2: SGHTA, FQGNSA. The V end was cut by 3 bases, the J end by 5 bases, with 5 bases between. The CDR3 has 12 amino acids. The DNA for the CDR3 is TGTGCCAGCAGCTTCAGAAACAATGAGCAGTTCTTC. This sequence encodes CASSFRNNEQFF.

This rearrangement joins TRBV5-8 to TRBJ1-1; D is undetermined. V lost 3 bases, J lost 4 bases, and 13 bases lay in between. CDR3 size: 14 residues. The germline V gene has CDR1 SGHTS and CDR2 YDEGEE. The CDR3 DNA reads as TGTGCCAGCAGCTCGGACGGAAGGTTCACTGAAGCTTTCTTT. Protein: CASSSDGRFTEAFF.

This sequence joins TRBV6-2 or TRBV6-3 and TRBJ2-7; no reliable D call. There are 15 residues in the CDR3. Germline lookup yields CDR1 MNHEY and CDR2 SVGEGT. The germline V and J ends were trimmed by 3 bases and 2 bases, with 14 bases remaining between them. The CDR3 spells CASSYRPPWTYEQYF. In DNA, the CDR3 is TGTGCCAGCAGTTATCGGCCGCCCTGGACCTACGAGCAGTACTTC.

V and J are TRBV27 and TRBJ2-3; D is perhaps TRBD2 (6 bases). The CDR3 is 15 amino acids. V lost 3 bases and J lost 0, with 10 bases in between. The germline gives CDR1 MNHEY, CDR2 SMNVEV (reference sequence). The CDR3 nucleotides read TGTGCCAGCAGTTTCCCGGGGGAGAGCACAGATACGCAGTATTTT. The encoded protein is CASSFPGESTDTQYF.

The rearrangement uses TRBV11-3 and TRBJ2-1; 7 bases agree with TRBD2. V was clipped by 4 bases and J by 8 bases; unmatched bases: 5. The CDR3 runs 13 residues. Germline values: CDR1 SGHNT, CDR2 YENEEA. The chain's CDR3 is CASSSRGSDEQFF. CDR3 DNA sequence: TGTGCCAGCAGCTCGCGGGGGAGCGATGAGCAGTTCTTC.

CDR3 protein: CAIGVGDFSGNTIYF. CDR3 DNA sequence: TGTGCCATCGGGGTTGGAGATTTTTCTGGAAACACCATATATTTT. The gene calls are TRBV10-3 and TRBJ1-3, with D hard to call. CDR3 length: 15 residues. CDR1 is ENHRY and CDR2 is SYGVKD in the germline V gene. Trimming cost V 8 bases and J 1 base, with 15 bases left between them.

The rearrangement uses TRBV11-2 and TRBJ2-3; 10 bases match TRBD1. Germline V gene data show CDR1 as SGHAT and CDR2 as FQNNGV. V was pared by 0 bases and J by 5 bases, with 8 bases of the junction left unmatched. The CDR3 is 17 residues long. The CDR3 reads CASSLETDRGQKDTQYF. The CDR3 coding sequence is TGTGCCAGCAGCTTAGAAACTGACAGGGGGCAAAAAGATACGCAGTATTTT. Looking up the rest from reference TRBV11-2 and TRBJ2-3 gives the full variable domain: EAGVAQSPRYKIIEKRQSVAFWCNPISGHATLYWYQQILGQGPKLLIQFQNNGVVDDSQLPKDRFSAERLKGVDSTLKIQPAKLEDSAVYLCASSLETDRGQKDTQYFGPGTRLTVL.

The J gene is TRBJ1-5, the V gene TRBV6-2 or TRBV6-3; D unclear. The CDR3 contains 17 residues. CDR1 and CDR2 (germline): MNHEY, SVGEGT. The germline V and J ends were trimmed by 2 bases and 2 bases, with 16 bases remaining between them. The CDR3 coding sequence is TGTGCCAGCAGTTACCAGGCTGGGGTAATTGGCAATCAGCCCCAGCATTTT. Residues: CASSYQAGVIGNQPQHF.

The chain combines TRBV9 with TRBJ2-2; 15 bases agree with TRBD2. This CDR3 spans 21 amino acids. Germline-derived CDR1 and CDR2 are SGDLS and YYNGEE. V shed 1 base and J 5 bases; nucleotides not matched to a gene: 15. The CDR3 DNA sequence: TGTGCCAGCAGCGTACGCTCCCTTCCGGGACTAGCGGGAGGAAGTACCGGGGAGCTGTTTTTT. Its translation: CASSVRSLPGLAGGSTGELFF.

Details on this clone: At one end the junction does not follow the germline gene, possibly because of a read error. The chain employs TRBV27 and TRBJ1-2, with D unclear. The germline V gene encodes CDR1 MNHEY and CDR2 SMNVEV (reference sequence). The CDR3 consists of 10 residues. The CDR3 spells CASGAAGLNF. CDR3 nucleotide sequence: TGTGCCAGCGGTGCCGCCGGCCTCAACTTC.

The chain couples TRBV7-2 to TRBJ1-2; 9 positions agree with TRBD1. Unmatched junction bases numbered 6, after V lost 4 bases and J lost 9 bases. The CDR3 length is 13 residues. The V gene's germline CDR1 is SGHTA and CDR2 FQGNSA. The CDR3 loop is CASSSTGGGSYTF. The CDR3 DNA reads TGTGCCAGCAGCTCCACAGGGGGCGGGAGCTACACCTTC.

The chain has TRBV6-5 and TRBJ1-6; 9 positions match TRBD1. The CDR3 is made up of 14 amino acids. In germline, CDR1 is MNHEY, CDR2 SVGAGI. Trimming removed 6 bases from V and 11 bases from J; junction bases left unmatched: 8. The CDR3 protein is CASRLTGGKAPLHF. DNA for the CDR3: TGTGCCAGCAGGTTGACAGGGGGTAAGGCACCCCTCCACTTT.

The V call is TRBV5-3, the J call TRBJ2-1, with D tentatively TRBD2 (5 bases). TRBV5-3 is an ORF for which the function is uncertain. This CDR3 has 19 residues. V lost 6 bases and J lost 5, with 30 bases in between. The CDR3 DNA is TGTGCCAGAACCCCTTTTGGATCAGTTCGGGGAAAGATGGACAATGAGCAGTTCTTC. This codes for CARTPFGSVRGKMDNEQFF.

V gene TRBV29-1 combines with J gene TRBJ2-4; no reliable D call. This CDR3 is built from 14 residues. CDR1 is SQVTM, CDR2 ANQGSEA, per germline. The CDR3 region is CPDGLILAKNIQYF. DNA of the CDR3: TGCCCCGATGGGCTCATACTAGCCAAAAACATTCAGTACTTC.

This clone was seen only a few times. This chain uses TRBV28 with TRBJ2-3, with 7 positions matching TRBD2. CDR3 length: 14 residues. From germline, CDR1 is MDHEN and CDR2 SYDVKM. V shed 7 bases and J 4 bases; nucleotides not matched to a gene: 8. CDR3 residues: CASNRAGRPDTQYF. As DNA, the CDR3 is TGTGCCAGCAACCGAGCGGGAAGGCCAGATACGCAGTATTTT.

The chain couples TRBV3-1 (or the pseudogene TRBV3-2) to TRBJ2-2, with 9 positions matching TRBD2. Germline CDR1 and CDR2: LGHDT and YNNKEL (reference sequence). V gave up 4 bases and J gave up 1 base; unmatched junction bases: 13. This CDR3 spans 19 amino acids. For the CDR3, the DNA is TGTGCCAGCAGCCCGGGAGCGGGAGGCCCTAATAGGAACACCGGGGAGCTGTTTTTT. Protein: CASSPGAGGPNRNTGELFF.